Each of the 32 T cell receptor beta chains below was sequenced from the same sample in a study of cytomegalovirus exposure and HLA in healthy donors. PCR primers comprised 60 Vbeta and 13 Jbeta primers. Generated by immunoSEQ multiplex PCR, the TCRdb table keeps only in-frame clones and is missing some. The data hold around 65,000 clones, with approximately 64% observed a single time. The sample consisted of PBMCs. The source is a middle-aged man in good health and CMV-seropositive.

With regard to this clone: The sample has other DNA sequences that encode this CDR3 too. The chain's CDR3 is CASSSQGDTEAFF. CDR3 nucleotides: TGTGCCAGCAGCTCCCAGGGTGACACTGAAGCTTTCTTT. This sequence joins TRBV7-9 and TRBJ1-1; D is possibly TRBD1 (5 bases). Trimming stripped 4 bases from V and 3 bases from J, with 9 bases between. This CDR3 region has 13 residues. Germline CDR1 SEHNR, CDR2 FQNEAQ (reference sequence).

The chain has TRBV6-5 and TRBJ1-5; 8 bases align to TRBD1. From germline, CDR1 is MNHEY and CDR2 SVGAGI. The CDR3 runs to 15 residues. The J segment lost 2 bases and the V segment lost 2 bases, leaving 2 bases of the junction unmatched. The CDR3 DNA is TGTGCCAGCAGTTACGGACAGGGCGGCAATCAGCCCCAGCATTTT. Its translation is CASSYGQGGNQPQHF.

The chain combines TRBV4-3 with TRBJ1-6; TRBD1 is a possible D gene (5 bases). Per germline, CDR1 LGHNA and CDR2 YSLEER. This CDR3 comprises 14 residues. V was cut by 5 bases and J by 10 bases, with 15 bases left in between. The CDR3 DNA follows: TGCGCCAGCAGCAATGGTAGGGGCAACTCACCCCTCCACTTT. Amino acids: CASSNGRGNSPLHF.

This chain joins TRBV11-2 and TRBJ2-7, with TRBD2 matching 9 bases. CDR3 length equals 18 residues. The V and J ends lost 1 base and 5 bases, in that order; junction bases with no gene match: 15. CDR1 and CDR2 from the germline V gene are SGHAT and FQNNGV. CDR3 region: CASSLVSSGIRYLHEQYF. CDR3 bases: TGTGCCAGCAGCTTAGTTTCTAGCGGGATCCGGTACCTCCACGAGCAGTACTTC.

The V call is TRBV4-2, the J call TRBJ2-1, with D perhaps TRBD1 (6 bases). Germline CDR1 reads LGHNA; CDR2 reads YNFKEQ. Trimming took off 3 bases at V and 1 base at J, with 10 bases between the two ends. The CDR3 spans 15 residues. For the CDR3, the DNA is TGTGCCAGCAGCCACTTAGGGGGTTCCTACAATGAGCAGTTCTTC. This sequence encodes CASSHLGGSYNEQFF.

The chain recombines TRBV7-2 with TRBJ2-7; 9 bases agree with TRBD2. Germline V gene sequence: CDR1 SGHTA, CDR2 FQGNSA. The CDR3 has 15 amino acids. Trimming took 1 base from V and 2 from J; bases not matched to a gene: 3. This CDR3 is CASSLGGGGAYEQYF. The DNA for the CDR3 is TGTGCCAGCAGCTTAGGGGGCGGGGGGGCCTACGAGCAGTACTTC.

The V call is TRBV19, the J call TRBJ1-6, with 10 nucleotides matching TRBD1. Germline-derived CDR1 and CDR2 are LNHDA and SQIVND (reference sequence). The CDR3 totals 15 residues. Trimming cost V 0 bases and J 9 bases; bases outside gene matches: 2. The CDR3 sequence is CASSIEDRGPSPLHF. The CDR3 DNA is TGTGCCAGTAGTATAGAAGACAGGGGGCCTTCACCCCTCCACTTT.

DNA for the CDR3: TGCGCCAGCAGCCCCGGGACAGAGGGTCAGCCCCAGCATTTT. Amino acids: CASSPGTEGQPQHF. The V call is TRBV5-1, the J call TRBJ1-5, with TRBD1 identical over 7 bases. Per the germline V gene, CDR1 is SGHRS and CDR2 is YFSETQ. CDR3 length: 14 residues. The V gene end was trimmed by 4 bases and the J gene end by 6 bases; junction bases not matched to a gene: 7.

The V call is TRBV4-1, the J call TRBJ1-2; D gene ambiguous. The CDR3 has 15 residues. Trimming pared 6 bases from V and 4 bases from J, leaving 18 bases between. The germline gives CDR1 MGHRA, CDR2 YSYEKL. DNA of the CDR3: TGCGCCAGCAGAAAGGTCGGATCTGGCGGCTATGGCTACACCTTC. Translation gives CASRKVGSGGYGYTF.

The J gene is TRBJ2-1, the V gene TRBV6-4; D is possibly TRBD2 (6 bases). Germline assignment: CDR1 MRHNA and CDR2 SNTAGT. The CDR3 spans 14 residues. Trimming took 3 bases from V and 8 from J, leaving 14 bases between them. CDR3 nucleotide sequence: TGTGCCAGCAGTGAGGGACTCAACGGGGATGAGCAGTTCTTC. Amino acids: CASSEGLNGDEQFF.

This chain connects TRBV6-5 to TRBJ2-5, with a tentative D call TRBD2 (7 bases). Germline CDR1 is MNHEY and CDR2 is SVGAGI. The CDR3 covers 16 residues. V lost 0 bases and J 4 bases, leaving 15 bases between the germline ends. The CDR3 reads CASSYSGGATGETQYF. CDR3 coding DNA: TGTGCCAGCAGTTACTCGGGGGGGGCAACGGGAGAGACCCAGTACTTC.

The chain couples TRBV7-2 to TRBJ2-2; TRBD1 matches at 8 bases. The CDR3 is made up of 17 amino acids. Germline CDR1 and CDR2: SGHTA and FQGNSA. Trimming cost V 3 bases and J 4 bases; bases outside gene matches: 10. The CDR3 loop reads CASSFYPGGLGTGELFF. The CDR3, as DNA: TGTGCCAGCAGCTTTTATCCAGGGGGCCTTGGCACCGGGGAGCTGTTTTTT.

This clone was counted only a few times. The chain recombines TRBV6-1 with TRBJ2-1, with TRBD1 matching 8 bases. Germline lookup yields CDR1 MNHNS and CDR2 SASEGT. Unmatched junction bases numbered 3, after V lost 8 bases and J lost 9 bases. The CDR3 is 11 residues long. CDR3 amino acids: CASGGQVEQFF. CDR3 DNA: TGTGCCAGCGGGGGACAGGTTGAGCAGTTCTTC.

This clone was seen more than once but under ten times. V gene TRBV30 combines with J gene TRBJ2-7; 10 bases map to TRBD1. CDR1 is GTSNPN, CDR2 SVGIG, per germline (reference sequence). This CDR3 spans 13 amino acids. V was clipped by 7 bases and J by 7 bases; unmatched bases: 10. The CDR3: CASSGTGAREQYF. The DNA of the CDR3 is TGTGCCTCCTCCGGGACAGGGGCGCGGGAGCAGTACTTC. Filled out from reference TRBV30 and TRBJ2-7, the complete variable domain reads SQTIHQWPATLVQPVGSPLSLECTVEGTSNPNLYWYRQAAGRGLQLLFYSVGIGQISSEVPQNLSASRPQDRQFILSSKKLLLSDSGFYLCASSGTGAREQYFGPGTRLTVT.

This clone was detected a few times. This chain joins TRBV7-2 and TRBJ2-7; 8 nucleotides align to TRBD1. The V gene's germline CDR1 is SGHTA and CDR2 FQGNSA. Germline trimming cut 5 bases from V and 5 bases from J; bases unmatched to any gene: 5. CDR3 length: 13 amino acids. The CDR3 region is CASSPRTGHEQYF. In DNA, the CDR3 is TGTGCCAGCAGCCCCCGGACAGGGCACGAGCAGTACTTC.

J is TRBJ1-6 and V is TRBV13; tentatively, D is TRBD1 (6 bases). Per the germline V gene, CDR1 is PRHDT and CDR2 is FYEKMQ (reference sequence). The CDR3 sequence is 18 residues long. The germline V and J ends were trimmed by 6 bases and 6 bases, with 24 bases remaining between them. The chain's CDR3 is CASSVPQGPLGSNSPLHF. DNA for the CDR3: TGTGCCAGCAGTGTCCCGCAGGGGCCCCTTGGAAGTAATTCACCCCTCCACTTT. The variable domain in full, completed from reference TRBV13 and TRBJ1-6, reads AAGVIQSPRHLIKEKRETATLKCYPIPRHDTVYWYQQGPGQDPQFLISFYEKMQSDKGSIPDRFSAQQFSDYHSELNMSSLELGDSALYFCASSVPQGPLGSNSPLHFGNGTRLTVT.

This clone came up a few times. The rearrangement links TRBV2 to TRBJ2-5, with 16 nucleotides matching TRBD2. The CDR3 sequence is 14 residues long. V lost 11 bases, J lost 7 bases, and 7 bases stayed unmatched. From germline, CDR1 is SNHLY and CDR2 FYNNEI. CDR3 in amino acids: CASGLAGGRGTQYF. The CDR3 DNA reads TGTGCCTCGGGACTAGCGGGAGGGCGAGGGACCCAGTACTTC.

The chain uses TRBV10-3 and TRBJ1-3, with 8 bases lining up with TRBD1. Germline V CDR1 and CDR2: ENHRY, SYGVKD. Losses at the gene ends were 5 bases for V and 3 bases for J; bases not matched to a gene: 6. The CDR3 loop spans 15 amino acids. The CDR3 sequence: CAISTGTGSGNTIYF. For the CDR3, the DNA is TGTGCCATCAGTACCGGGACAGGTAGTGGAAACACCATATATTTT.

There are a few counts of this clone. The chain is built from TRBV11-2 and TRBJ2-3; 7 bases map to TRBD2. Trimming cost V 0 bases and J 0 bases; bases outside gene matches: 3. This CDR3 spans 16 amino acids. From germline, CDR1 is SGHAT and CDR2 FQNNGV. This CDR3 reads CASSLESSGSTDTQYF. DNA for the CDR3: TGTGCCAGCAGCTTAGAGTCTAGCGGTAGCACAGATACGCAGTATTTT.

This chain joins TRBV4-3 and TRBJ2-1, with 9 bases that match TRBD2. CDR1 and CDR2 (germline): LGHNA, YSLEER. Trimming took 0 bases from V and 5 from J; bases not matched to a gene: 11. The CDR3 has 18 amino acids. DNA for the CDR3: TGCGCCAGCAGCCAAGATCCGCCGGGACTAGCTAGCGACAATGAGCAGTTCTTC. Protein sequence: CASSQDPPGLASDNEQFF.

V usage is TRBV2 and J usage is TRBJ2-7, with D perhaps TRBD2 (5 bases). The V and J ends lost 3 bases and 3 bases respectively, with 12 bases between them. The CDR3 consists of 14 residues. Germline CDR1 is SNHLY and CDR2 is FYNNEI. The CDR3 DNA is TGTGCCAGCAGTGATAGCATCGACTACTACGAGCAGTACTTC. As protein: CASSDSIDYYEQYF.

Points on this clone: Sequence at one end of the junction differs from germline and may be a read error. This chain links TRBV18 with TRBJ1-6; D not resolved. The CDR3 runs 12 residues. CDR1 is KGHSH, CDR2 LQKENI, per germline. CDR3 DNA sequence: TGTGCCAGCTCCCGAGATAAGTCACCCCTCCACTTT. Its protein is CASSRDKSPLHF.

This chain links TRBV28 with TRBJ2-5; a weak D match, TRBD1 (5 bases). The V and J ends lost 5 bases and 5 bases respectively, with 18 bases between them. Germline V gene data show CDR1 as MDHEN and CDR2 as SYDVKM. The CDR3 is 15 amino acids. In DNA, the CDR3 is TGTGCCAGCAGTCCCACCAGGGTGATGCTTGAGACCCAGTACTTC. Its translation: CASSPTRVMLETQYF. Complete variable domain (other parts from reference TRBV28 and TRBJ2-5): DVKVTQSSRYLVKRTGEKVFLECVQDMDHENMFWYRQDPGLGLRLIYFSYDVKMKEKGDIPEGYSVSREKKERFSLILESASTNQTSMYLCASSPTRVMLETQYFGPGTRLLVL.

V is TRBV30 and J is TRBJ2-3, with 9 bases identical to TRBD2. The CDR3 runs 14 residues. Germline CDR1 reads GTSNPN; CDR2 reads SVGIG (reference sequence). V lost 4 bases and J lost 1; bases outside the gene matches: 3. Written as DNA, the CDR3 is TGTGCCTGGATCCAGCGGGGGGGCACAGATACGCAGTATTTT. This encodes CAWIQRGGTDTQYF.

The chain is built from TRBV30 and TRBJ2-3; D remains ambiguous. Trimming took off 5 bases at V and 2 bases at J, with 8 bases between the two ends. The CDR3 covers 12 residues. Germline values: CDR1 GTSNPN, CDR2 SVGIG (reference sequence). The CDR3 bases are TGTGCCTGGTGGCCCGACACAGATACGCAGTATTTT. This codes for CAWWPDTDTQYF.

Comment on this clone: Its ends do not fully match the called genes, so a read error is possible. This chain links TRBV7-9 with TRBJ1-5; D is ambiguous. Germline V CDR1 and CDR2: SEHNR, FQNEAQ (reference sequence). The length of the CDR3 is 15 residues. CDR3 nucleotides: TGTTCCAGCAGCTTAGGTCAGGATGGCAATCAGCCCCAGCATTTT. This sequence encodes CSSSLGQDGNQPQHF.

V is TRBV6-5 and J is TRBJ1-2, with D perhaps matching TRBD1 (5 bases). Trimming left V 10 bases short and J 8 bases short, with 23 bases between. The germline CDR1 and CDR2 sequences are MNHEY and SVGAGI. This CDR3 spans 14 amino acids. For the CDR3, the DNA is TGTGCCACCACGGCAAAATCAGGGTTGCACGGCTACACCTTC. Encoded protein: CATTAKSGLHGYTF.

This chain's CDR3 is CASSSPLRGNSPLHF. DNA of the CDR3: TGTGCCAGCAGTTCACCACTCAGGGGCAATTCACCCCTCCACTTT. This chain connects TRBV5-6 to TRBJ1-6; weak D call: TRBD1 (6 bases). The V and J ends lost 5 bases and 7 bases respectively, with 16 bases between them. Germline CDR1 reads SGHDT; CDR2 reads YYEEEE. The CDR3 contains 15 residues.

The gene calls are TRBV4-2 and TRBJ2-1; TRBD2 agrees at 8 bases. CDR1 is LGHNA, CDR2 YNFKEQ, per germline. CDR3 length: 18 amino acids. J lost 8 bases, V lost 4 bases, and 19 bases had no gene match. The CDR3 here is CASSPDFTRRGASDEQFF. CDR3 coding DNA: TGTGCCAGCAGCCCCGATTTCACCCGGCGGGGGGCCTCGGATGAGCAGTTCTTC.

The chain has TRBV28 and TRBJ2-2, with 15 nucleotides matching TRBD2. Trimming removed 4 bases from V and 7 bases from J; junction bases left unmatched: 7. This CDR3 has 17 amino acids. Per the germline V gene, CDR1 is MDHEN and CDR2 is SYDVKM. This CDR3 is CASSSRTGLAGGGELFF. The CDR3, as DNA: TGTGCCAGCAGTTCCCGAACGGGACTAGCGGGAGGCGGGGAGCTGTTTTTT.

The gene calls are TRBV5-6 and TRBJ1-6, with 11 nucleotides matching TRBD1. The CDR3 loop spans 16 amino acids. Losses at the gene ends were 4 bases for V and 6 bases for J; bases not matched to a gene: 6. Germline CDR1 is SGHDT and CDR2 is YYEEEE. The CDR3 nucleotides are TGTGCCAGCAGCAAAGGACAGGGGGCAGGTAATTCACCCCTCCACTTT. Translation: CASSKGQGAGNSPLHF.

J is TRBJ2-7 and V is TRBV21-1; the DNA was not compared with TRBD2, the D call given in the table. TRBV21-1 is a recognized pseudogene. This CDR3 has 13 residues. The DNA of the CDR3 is TGTGCCAGCAGCAAAGGATCGGGGAGGGAGCAGTACTTC. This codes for CASSKGSGREQYF.